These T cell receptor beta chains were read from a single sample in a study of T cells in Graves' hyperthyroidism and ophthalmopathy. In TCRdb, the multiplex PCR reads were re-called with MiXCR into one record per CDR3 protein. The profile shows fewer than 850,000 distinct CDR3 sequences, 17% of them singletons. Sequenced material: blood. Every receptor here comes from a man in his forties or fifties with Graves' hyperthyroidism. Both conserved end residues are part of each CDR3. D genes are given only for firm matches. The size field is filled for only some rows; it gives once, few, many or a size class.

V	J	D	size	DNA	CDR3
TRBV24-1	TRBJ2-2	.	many	TGTGCCACCAGTGACCCCGGGACATTGAACACCGGGGAGCTGTTTTTT	CATSDPGTLNTGELFF
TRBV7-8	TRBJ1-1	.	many	TGTGCCAGCAGCTGGACCACCCCGAACACTGAAGCTTTCTTT	CASSWTTPNTEAFF
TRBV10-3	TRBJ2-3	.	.	TGTGCCATCAGTGACCTGGGACGGGGATCGGATACGCAGTATTTT	CAISDLGRGSDTQYF
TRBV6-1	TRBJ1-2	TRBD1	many	TGTGCCAGCAGAACTACAGGGGACTATGGCTACACCTTC	CASRTTGDYGYTF
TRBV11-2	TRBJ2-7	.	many	TGTGCCAGCAGCTTAGGGGGTGGCCACGAGCAGTACTTC	CASSLGGGHEQYF
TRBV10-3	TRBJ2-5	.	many	TGTGCCATCAGTGAGGGGACGGGAGTCTTGGGGGAGACCCAGTACTTC	CAISEGTGVLGETQYF
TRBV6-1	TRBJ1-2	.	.	TGTGCCAGCAGTGAATGGGATCTCGGGAACTATGGCTACACCTTC	CASSEWDLGNYGYTF
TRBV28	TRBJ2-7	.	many	TGTGCCAGCAGTGAAGCGGTAGTCCGAACCTACGAGCAGTACTTC	CASSEAVVRTYEQYF
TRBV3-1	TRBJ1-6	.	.	TGTGCCAGCAGCCAAGCCCGGACCGTTCCCCTCCACTTT	CASSQARTVPLHF
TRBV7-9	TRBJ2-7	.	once	TGTGCCAGCCGAGCGTGGGGATCCTACGAGCAGTACTTC	CASRAWGSYEQYF
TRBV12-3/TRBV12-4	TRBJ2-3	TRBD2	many	TGTGCCAGCAGTTCCGGGACTAGCCAGTATTTT	CASSSGTSQYF
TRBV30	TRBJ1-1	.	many	TGTGCCTGGAGTACGAACAGTGTTGTGACTGAAGCTTTCTTT	CAWSTNSVVTEAFF
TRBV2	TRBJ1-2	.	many	TGTGCCAGCAGTGAATTTCGACAGGACTATGGCTACACCTTC	CASSEFRQDYGYTF
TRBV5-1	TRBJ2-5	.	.	TGCGCCAGCACCTCGACCGCAAAGGAGACCCAGTACTTC	CASTSTAKETQYF
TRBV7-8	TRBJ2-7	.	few	TGTGCCAGCAGCTCAAGGACAGCCTACGAGCAGTACTTC	CASSSRTAYEQYF
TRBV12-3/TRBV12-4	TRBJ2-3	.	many	TGTGCCAGCACCTCCGTCCCAGATACGCAGTATTTT	CASTSVPDTQYF
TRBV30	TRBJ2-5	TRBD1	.	TGTGCCTGGACCGGGACAGGGGTGCCATTCCAAGAGACCCAGTACTTC	CAWTGTGVPFQETQYF
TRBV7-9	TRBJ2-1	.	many	TGTGCCAGCAGCTTAGGAGGGTATGAGCAGTTCTTC	CASSLGGYEQFF
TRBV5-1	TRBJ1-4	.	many	TGCGCCAGCAGCCTGCGGGGGCCGAATGAAAAACTGTTTTTT	CASSLRGPNEKLFF
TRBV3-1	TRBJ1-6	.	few	TGTGCCAGCAGCCAAGACAGTCCCCCTGGTGAATCCCTCCACTTT	CASSQDSPPGESLHF
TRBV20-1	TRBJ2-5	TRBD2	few	TGCAGCGCCCGACCGTCACGGGGGGTCCAAGAGACCCAGTACTTC	CSARPSRGVQETQYF
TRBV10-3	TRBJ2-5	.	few	TGTGCCACCCAGGACAGCCAAGAGACCCAGTACTTC	CATQDSQETQYF
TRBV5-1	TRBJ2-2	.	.	TGCACCAGCAGCTTGGCCGACACCGGGGAGCTGTTTTTT	CTSSLADTGELFF
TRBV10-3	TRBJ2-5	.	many	TGTGCCATCAGTCCCTCCTTGGGGAGACAAGAGACCCAGTACTTC	CAISPSLGRQETQYF
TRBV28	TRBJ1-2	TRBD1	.	TGTGCCAGCAGTTCCCCCGGGACAGGGGGCGCTTTTAATGGCTACACCTTC	CASSSPGTGGAFNGYTF
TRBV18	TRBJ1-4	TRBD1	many	TGTGCCAGCTCCCCAGACAGGGCTGAAAAACTGTTTTTT	CASSPDRAEKLFF
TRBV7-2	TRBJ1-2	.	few	TGTGCCAGCAGCTTATTGGGGCAGGGCGCAAACTATGGCTACACCTTC	CASSLLGQGANYGYTF